Each of the 20 T cell receptor beta chains below was sequenced from the same sample in a study of OX40 agonist ivuxolimab in advanced cancers. TCRdb's copy holds only in-frame clones and misses some; the assay was immunoSEQ multiplex PCR. The sample has some 78,000 clones; around 91% are singletons. The source material was CD4+ or CD8+ T cells sorted from blood, sampled in a trial of the OX40 agonist ivuxolimab. The source is an adult with an advanced solid tumor such as melanoma, head and neck, liver or kidney cancer.

The genes are TRBV14 and TRBJ2-1, with no clear D. The V gene lost 0 bases and the J gene lost 9 bases, with 9 bases spanning the gap. The CDR3 length is 13 residues. Germline loops: CDR1 SGHDN, CDR2 FVKESK. CDR3 in amino acids: CASSQDLIGEQFF. Here the CDR3 DNA reads TGTGCCAGCAGCCAAGATCTTATCGGTGAGCAGTTCTTC.

The chain couples TRBV7-2 to TRBJ1-6; D unresolved. CDR1 and CDR2 (germline): SGHTA, FQGNSA. CDR3 length: 15 residues. Trimming removed 1 base at V and 5 bases at J, with 9 bases between. The CDR3 region has the DNA TGTGCCAGCAGCTTAGTGGGTCGGAATAATTCACCCCTCCACTTT. Translated: CASSLVGRNNSPLHF.

The chain recombines TRBV19 with TRBJ2-1; 7 bases align to TRBD2. The CDR3 is 17 amino acids. CDR1 and CDR2 (germline): LNHDA, SQIVND (reference sequence). The junction had 11 bases not matched to a gene; V was cut back by 2 bases and J by 4 bases. CDR3 DNA sequence: TGTGCCAGTAGTATAACGGGTTTGCGGGAGCGGTACAATGAGCAGTTCTTC. Translating it yields CASSITGLRERYNEQFF.

The chain couples TRBV18 to TRBJ1-4; no clear D gene. Between the trimmed V and J ends, which lost 6 bases and 7 bases, there was a span of 9 bases. The germline V gene has CDR1 KGHSH and CDR2 LQKENI. CDR3 length: 12 amino acids. The CDR3 here is CASSQYGEKLFF. CDR3 DNA: TGTGCCAGCTCGCAGTATGGTGAAAAACTGTTTTTT.

The V and J genes are TRBV6-6 and TRBJ1-2; 7 bases fit TRBD1. The CDR3 contains 13 residues. CDR1 and CDR2 (germline): MNHNY, SVGAGI (reference sequence). V was pared by 7 bases and J by 7 bases, with 9 bases of the junction left unmatched. CDR3 in DNA: TGTGCCAGCACCACAAGACAGGGTGGTGGCTACACCTTC. It codes for CASTTRQGGGYTF.

This clone was picked up one time. The chain carries TRBV18 and TRBJ1-3; a weak D match, TRBD1 (6 bases). The V and J ends lost 3 bases and 4 bases respectively, with 10 bases between them. The germline gives CDR1 KGHSH, CDR2 LQKENI. The CDR3 has 14 amino acids. The CDR3 reads CASSPGARGNTIYF. Written as DNA, the CDR3 is TGTGCCAGCTCACCGGGGGCTCGAGGAAACACCATATATTTT. Combining the CDR3 with reference TRBV18 and TRBJ1-3 gives the whole variable domain NAGVMQNPRHLVRRRGQEARLRCSPMKGHSHVYWYRQLPEEGLKFMVYLQKENIIDESGMPKERFSAEFPKEGPSILRIQQVVRGDSAAYFCASSPGARGNTIYFGEGSWLTVV.

The chain uses TRBV5-1 and TRBJ2-2; tentative D call: TRBD1 (7 bases). V shed 3 bases and J shed 1 base, with 10 bases lying between them. This CDR3 contains 15 residues. The germline CDR1 and CDR2 sequences are SGHRS and YFSETQ. The CDR3 DNA reads TGCGCCAGCAGCTCAGGGGGGCGGAACACCGGGGAGCTGTTTTTT. It codes for CASSSGGRNTGELFF. Based on the CDR3 plus reference TRBV5-1 and TRBJ2-2, the full variable domain is KAGVTQTPRYLIKTRGQQVTLSCSPISGHRSVSWYQQTPGQGLQFLFEYFSETQRNKGNFPGRFSGRQFSNSRSEMNVSTLELGDSALYLCASSSGGRNTGELFFGEGSRLTVL.

This sequence joins TRBV5-1 and TRBJ1-4; D gene uncertain. Between the trimmed V and J ends, which lost 3 bases and 7 bases, there was a span of 10 bases. The germline V gene encodes CDR1 SGHRS and CDR2 YFSETQ. The CDR3 loop spans 13 amino acids. This chain's CDR3 is CASSYGPTEKLFF. CDR3 nucleotides: TGCGCCAGCAGCTATGGTCCCACTGAAAAACTGTTTTTT.

This clone has a handful of counts. The chain carries TRBV27 and TRBJ1-5; tentatively, D is TRBD1 (5 bases). Deletions cut 3 bases from V and 5 bases from J, with 11 bases between. This CDR3 is built from 14 residues. CDR1 MNHEY and CDR2 SMNVEV come from the germline V gene (reference sequence). This CDR3 is CASSLGPGDQPQHF. CDR3 in DNA: TGTGCCAGCAGTTTGGGGCCGGGGGATCAGCCCCAGCATTTT.

The chain joins TRBV4-1 to TRBJ1-4; D uncertain. Germline CDR1 reads MGHRA; CDR2 reads YSYEKL. The V gene lost 6 bases and the J gene lost 8 bases, with 19 bases spanning the gap. The CDR3 is 15 amino acids. The CDR3 coding sequence is TGCGCCAGCAGGCCCACTCACGTCGGAGGGGAAAAACTGTTTTTT. It specifies CASRPTHVGGEKLFF.

This clone was counted once. The genes are TRBV7-8 and TRBJ2-5; TRBD1 matches 9 bases. The CDR3 runs to 15 residues. Germline V gene lookup returns CDR1 SGHVS and CDR2 FQNEAQ. Losses at the gene ends were 5 bases for V and 5 bases for J; bases not matched to a gene: 9. DNA for the CDR3: TGTGCCAGCAGCCGCGTACCGGGACAGGGTGAGACCCAGTACTTC. This sequence encodes CASSRVPGQGETQYF.

Concerning this clone: The junction does not match germline at one end; this may be a read error. This CDR3 is also generated by other DNA sequences in the sample. V and J are TRBV27 and TRBJ1-1; weak D call: TRBD1 (6 bases). The CDR3 has 18 residues. The V gene's germline CDR1 is MNHEY and CDR2 SMNVEV (reference sequence). The CDR3 is CASSLFAKQGPENTEAFF. CDR3 DNA: TGTGCCAGCAGTTTATTCGCCAAACAGGGACCGGAGAACACTGAGGCTTTCTTT.

The genes are TRBV7-6 and TRBJ1-5; 7 bases agree with TRBD1. The CDR3 consists of 16 residues. Germline trimming cut 5 bases from V and 2 bases from J; bases unmatched to any gene: 9. CDR1 and CDR2 from the germline V gene are SGHVS and FNYEAQ. As DNA, the CDR3 is TGTGCCAGCAGCCCCCAGGGGGGGGATGGCAATCAGCCCCAGCATTTT. It codes for CASSPQGGDGNQPQHF.

The chain is built from TRBV7-2 and TRBJ1-2; tentative D call: TRBD1 (6 bases). The CDR3 extends over 16 amino acids. V shed 4 bases and J shed 4 bases, with 19 bases lying between them. The germline CDR1 and CDR2 sequences are SGHTA and FQGNSA. CDR3 region: CASSSPGHRVSYGYTF. DNA of the CDR3: TGTGCCAGCAGCTCTCCGGGACATAGGGTTTCCTATGGCTACACCTTC.

The gene calls are TRBV6-1 and TRBJ1-6; D is perhaps TRBD1 (6 bases). Germline loops: CDR1 MNHNS, CDR2 SASEGT. The CDR3 sequence is 15 residues long. V shed 2 bases and J shed 8 bases, with 13 bases lying between them. CDR3 residues: CASSERGQGDSPLHF. As DNA, the CDR3 is TGTGCCAGCAGTGAACGGGGGCAAGGAGATTCACCCCTCCACTTT.

This rearrangement joins TRBV6-5 to TRBJ2-7, with 7 nucleotides matching TRBD1. The length of the CDR3 is 14 residues. Losses at the gene ends were 7 bases for V and 0 bases for J; bases not matched to a gene: 6. The germline V gene encodes CDR1 MNHEY and CDR2 SVGAGI. This CDR3 is CASKATGASYEQYF. In DNA form, the CDR3 reads TGTGCCAGCAAGGCTACAGGGGCCTCCTACGAGCAGTACTTC.

The J gene is TRBJ2-4, the V gene TRBV4-2, with 7 bases fitting TRBD2. J was trimmed by 2 bases and V by 1 base; bases with no gene match: 11. This CDR3 is built from 18 residues. Germline V CDR1 and CDR2: LGHNA, YNFKEQ. CDR3: CASSQGVYRGEPKNIQYF. The CDR3 region has the DNA TGTGCCAGCAGCCAAGGTGTATATCGGGGGGAACCCAAAAACATTCAGTACTTC.

The count of this clone is one. V usage is TRBV7-8 and J usage is TRBJ2-3; 11 bases map to TRBD2. The trim removed 2 bases at V and 0 bases at J, leaving 4 bases unmatched. CDR3 length: 17 amino acids. Germline assignment: CDR1 SGHVS and CDR2 FQNEAQ. CDR3 in amino acids: CASSLRTSGYSTDTQYF. The DNA of the CDR3 is TGTGCCAGCAGCTTAAGGACTAGCGGGTATAGCACAGATACGCAGTATTTT.

This chain links TRBV4-2 with TRBJ2-4, with 8 bases aligning to TRBD2. The junction had 8 bases not matched to a gene; V was cut back by 4 bases and J by 0 bases. CDR3 length: 17 amino acids. Germline loops: CDR1 LGHNA, CDR2 YNFKEQ. The CDR3 loop reads CASSPLLAGRAKNIQYF. The CDR3 DNA reads TGTGCCAGCAGCCCCCTCTTAGCGGGGCGAGCCAAAAACATTCAGTACTTC.

J is TRBJ1-1 and V is TRBV20-1; the D is unclear. Per germline, CDR1 DFQATT and CDR2 SNEGSKA (reference sequence). This CDR3 is 11 amino acids long. With 6 bases removed from V and 4 bases from J, the gap between germline ends came to 9 bases. The CDR3 spells CSASSPTEAFF. The DNA of the CDR3 is TGCAGTGCCTCGAGCCCCACTGAAGCTTTCTTT.